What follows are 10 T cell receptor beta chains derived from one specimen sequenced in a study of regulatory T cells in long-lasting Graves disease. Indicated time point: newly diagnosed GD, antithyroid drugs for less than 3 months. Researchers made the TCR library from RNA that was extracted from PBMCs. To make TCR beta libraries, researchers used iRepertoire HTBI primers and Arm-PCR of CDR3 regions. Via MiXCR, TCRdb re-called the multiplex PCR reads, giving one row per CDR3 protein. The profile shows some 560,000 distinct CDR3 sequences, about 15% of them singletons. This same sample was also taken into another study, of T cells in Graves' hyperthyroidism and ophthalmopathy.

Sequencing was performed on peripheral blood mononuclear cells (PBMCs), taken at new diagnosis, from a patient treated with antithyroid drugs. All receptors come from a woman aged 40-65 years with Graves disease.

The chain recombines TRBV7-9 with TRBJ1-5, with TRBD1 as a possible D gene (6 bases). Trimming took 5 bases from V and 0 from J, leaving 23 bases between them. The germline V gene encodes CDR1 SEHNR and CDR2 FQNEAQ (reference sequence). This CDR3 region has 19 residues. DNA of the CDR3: TGTGCCAGCAGCACCCCGGGACACGGGGCCCACTATAGCAATCAGCCCCAGCATTTT. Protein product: CASSTPGHGAHYSNQPQHF.

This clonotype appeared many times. CDR3 sequence: CASSWTVYEQYF. As DNA, the CDR3 is TGTGCCAGCAGCTGGACGGTATACGAGCAGTACTTC. The V call is TRBV6-1, the J call TRBJ2-7; D remains unclear. Germline V gene lookup returns CDR1 MNHNS and CDR2 SASEGT. CDR3 length: 12 amino acids. Trimming stripped 6 bases from V and 4 bases from J, with 10 bases between.

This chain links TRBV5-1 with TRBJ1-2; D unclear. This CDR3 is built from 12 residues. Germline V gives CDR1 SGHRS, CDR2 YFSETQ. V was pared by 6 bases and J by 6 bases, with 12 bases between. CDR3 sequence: CASISGLHGYTF. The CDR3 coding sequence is TGCGCCAGCATTAGTGGCCTCCATGGCTACACCTTC.

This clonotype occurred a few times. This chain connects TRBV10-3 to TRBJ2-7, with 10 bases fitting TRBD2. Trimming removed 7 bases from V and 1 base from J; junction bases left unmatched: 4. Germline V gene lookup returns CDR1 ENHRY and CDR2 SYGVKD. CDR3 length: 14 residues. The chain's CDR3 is CAITSSGGSYEQYF. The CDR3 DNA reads TGTGCCATCACCTCTAGCGGGGGATCCTACGAGCAGTACTTC.

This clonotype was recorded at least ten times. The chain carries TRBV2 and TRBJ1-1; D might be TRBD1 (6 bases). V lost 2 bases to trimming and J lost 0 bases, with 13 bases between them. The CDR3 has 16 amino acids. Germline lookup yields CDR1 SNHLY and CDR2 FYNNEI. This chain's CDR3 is CASSERGGPLNTEAFF. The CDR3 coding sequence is TGTGCCAGCAGTGAACGGGGGGGGCCCTTGAACACTGAAGCTTTCTTT.

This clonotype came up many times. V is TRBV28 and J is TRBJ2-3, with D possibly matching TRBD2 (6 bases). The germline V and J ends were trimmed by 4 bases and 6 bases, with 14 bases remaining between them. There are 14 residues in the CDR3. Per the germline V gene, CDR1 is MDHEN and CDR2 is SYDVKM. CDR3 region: CASSWGGDRDTQYF. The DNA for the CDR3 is TGTGCCAGCAGTTGGGGAGGCGACCGGGATACGCAGTATTTT.

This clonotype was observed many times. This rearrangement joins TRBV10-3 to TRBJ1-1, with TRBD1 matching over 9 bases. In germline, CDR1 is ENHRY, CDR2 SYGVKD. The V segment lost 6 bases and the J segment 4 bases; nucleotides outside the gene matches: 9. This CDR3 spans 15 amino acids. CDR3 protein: CAIRAPGQGSTEAFF. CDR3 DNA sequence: TGTGCCATCAGGGCCCCCGGACAGGGGAGCACTGAAGCTTTCTTT.

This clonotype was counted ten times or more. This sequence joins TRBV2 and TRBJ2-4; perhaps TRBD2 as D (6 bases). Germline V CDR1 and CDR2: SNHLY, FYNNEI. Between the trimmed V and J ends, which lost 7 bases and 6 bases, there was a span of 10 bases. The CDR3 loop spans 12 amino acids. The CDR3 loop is CASTQAGNIQYF. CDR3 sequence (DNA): TGTGCCAGCACCCAAGCGGGAAACATTCAGTACTTC.

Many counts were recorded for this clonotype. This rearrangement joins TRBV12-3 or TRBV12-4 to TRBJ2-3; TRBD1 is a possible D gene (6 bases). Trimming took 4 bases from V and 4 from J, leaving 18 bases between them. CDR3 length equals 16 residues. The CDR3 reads CASSSLGRDMSDTQYF. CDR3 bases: TGTGCCAGCAGTTCCCTCGGCCGGGACATGTCAGATACGCAGTATTTT.

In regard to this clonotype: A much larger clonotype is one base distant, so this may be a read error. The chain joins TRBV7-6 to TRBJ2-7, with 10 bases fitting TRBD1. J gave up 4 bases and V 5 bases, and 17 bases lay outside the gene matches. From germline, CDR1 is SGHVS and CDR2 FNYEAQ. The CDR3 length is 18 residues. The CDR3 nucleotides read TGTGCCAGCAGCCTCGGGGGACAGGGGACTCCGATTGGTTACGAGCAGTACTTC. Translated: CASSLGGQGTPIGYEQYF.